This is a list of T cell receptor beta chains from one sample in a study of cytomegalovirus exposure and HLA in healthy donors. Sequenced by immunoSEQ multiplex PCR; TCRdb stores in-frame clones only, minus some. The repertoire holds approximately 120,000 clones, with 73% as singletons. Sequencing was performed on PBMCs. These receptors all stem from a man aged 35 to 55 in good health and CMV-seronegative. Each CDR3 is given with its conserved first and last residue. The D gene is left open where the match is weak. Where a row states a size, it is once, few, many or the class of an expanded clone; other rows omit it.

V gene,clone size,J gene,D gene,CDR3 protein,CDR3 DNA
TRBV16,-,TRBJ2-2,-,CASSPGTGELFF,TGTGCCAGCAGCCCGGGGACCGGGGAGCTGTTTTTT
TRBV7-6,once,TRBJ2-3,TRBD2,CASSPRTSGGITDTQYF,TGTGCCAGCAGCCCAAGGACTAGCGGGGGGATTACAGATACGCAGTATTTT
TRBV7-9,once,TRBJ2-3,-,CASSRRSLTDTQYF,TGTGCCAGCAGCCGGCGGTCCCTCACAGATACGCAGTATTTT
TRBV10-3,-,TRBJ2-1,-,CAIRGVGGADEQFF,TGTGCCATCAGGGGGGTGGGGGGGGCTGATGAGCAGTTCTTC
TRBV12-2,-,TRBJ2-7,-,CASRLDVRTQGVQQYF,TGTGCAAGTCGCTTAGACGTCCGGACGCAGGGCGTCCAGCAGTACTTC
TRBV6-5,-,TRBJ2-1,-,CASSYQGFDNEQFF,TGTGCCAGCAGTTATCAGGGTTTCGACAATGAGCAGTTCTTC
TRBV19,few,TRBJ1-6,-,CASSADRRASPLHF,TGTGCCAGTAGCGCAGACAGGCGGGCCTCACCCCTCCACTTT
TRBV7-8,-,TRBJ1-5,-,CASSLVRQNNQPQHF,TGTGCCAGCAGCTTAGTGCGTCAAAACAATCAGCCCCAGCATTTT
TRBV6-4,few,TRBJ1-1,-,CASKSTATNTEAFF,TGTGCCAGCAAATCGACAGCTACGAACACTGAAGCTTTCTTT
TRBV28,-,TRBJ1-2,TRBD1,CASSQDRGREGYTF,TGTGCCAGCAGCCAGGACAGGGGGCGGGAGGGCTACACCTTC
TRBV6-6,few,TRBJ2-5,-,CASSTKETQYF,TGTGCCAGCAGTACAAAAGAGACCCAGTACTTC
TRBV21-1,-,TRBJ2-5,-,CASSKEVAGGRETQYF,TGTGCCAGCAGCAAAGAGGTAGCGGGGGGGCGAGAGACCCAGTACTTC
TRBV18,-,TRBJ2-7,-,CASSPLIATYEQYF,TGTGCCAGCTCACCACTTATAGCTACCTACGAGCAGTACTTC
TRBV5-6,-,TRBJ2-7,-,CASSLVGRSEQYF,TGTGCCAGCAGCTTGGTTGGAAGGAGCGAGCAGTACTTC
TRBV29-1,-,TRBJ1-2,TRBD1,CSVPDRGQGVAGYTF,TGCAGCGTTCCCGATCGTGGACAGGGGGTGGCTGGCTACACCTTC
TRBV2,-,TRBJ1-2,-,CASRTDNYGYTF,TGTGCCAGTAGGACAGACAACTATGGCTACACCTTC
TRBV29-1,-,TRBJ2-1,TRBD1,CSVGDRAIYNEQFF,TGCAGCGTGGGGGACAGGGCGATCTACAATGAGCAGTTCTTC
TRBV11-2,-,TRBJ2-1,-,CASSLDPGYAYNEQFF,TGTGCCAGCAGCTTAGATCCAGGGTATGCTTACAATGAGCAGTTCTTC
TRBV5-4,-,TRBJ2-7,TRBD2,CASSLPGGRSYEQYF,TGTGCCAGCAGCTTACCCGGGGGGAGATCCTACGAGCAGTACTTC
TRBV5-6,-,TRBJ2-2,-,CASSLAGGGTGELFF,TGTGCCAGCAGCTTGGCTGGGGGCGGTACCGGGGAGCTGTTTTTT
TRBV21-1,-,TRBJ1-1,-,CASSPTGKGDTEAFF,TGTGCCAGCAGCCCGACAGGGAAAGGGGACACTGAAGCTTTCTTT
TRBV4-1,-,TRBJ2-1,TRBD2,CASSHMVGLPFSSYNEQFF,TGCGCCAGCAGCCACATGGTGGGACTACCCTTCTCCTCCTACAATGAGCAGTTCTTC
TRBV19,-,TRBJ1-2,TRBD1,CATNSGAGGGYTF,TGTGCCACCAACTCGGGGGCAGGGGGTGGCTACACCTTC
TRBV4-1,-,TRBJ2-1,-,CASSHEAGDFYNEQFF,TGCGCCAGCAGCCATGAAGCCGGGGACTTTTACAATGAGCAGTTCTTC
TRBV29-1,-,TRBJ1-6,-,CSVEWGEKCSPLHF,TGCAGCGTTGAATGGGGGGAGAAATGTTCACCCCTCCACTTT
TRBV10-3,-,TRBJ2-3,-,CAISESGGLTDTQYF,TGTGCCATCAGTGAGTCGGGGGGACTGACAGATACGCAGTATTTT
TRBV2,once,TRBJ2-1,TRBD2,CASSEGVSGGLSSYNEQFF,TGTGCCAGCAGTGAAGGGGTTAGCGGGGGCTTAAGCTCCTACAATGAGCAGTTCTTC
TRBV11-3,few,TRBJ2-2,TRBD2,CASSAASGGAANTGELFF,TGTGCCAGCAGCGCGGCTAGCGGGGGGGCGGCGAACACCGGGGAGCTGTTTTTT